This T cell receptor (beta chain) stems from a study of CD8 T cells in Susac syndrome. The CDR3 is 15 residues long. The germline V gene encodes CDR1 SNHLY and CDR2 FYNNEI. V gave up 6 bases and J gave up 6 bases; unmatched junction bases: 11. Random hexamers were used to reverse transcribe the RNA input (roughly 0.5 to 1 ug). TCRdb re-analysed the immunoSEQ multiplex PCR reads in MiXCR, keeping a single row per CDR3 protein. The data contain about 71,000 distinct CDR3 sequences, about 92% of them singletons. The sequence was collected from a human donor with Susac syndrome. The sequenced sample was CD4+ T cells from PBMCs. V gene TRBV2 combines with J gene TRBJ2-7; TRBD2 agrees at 10 bases. CDR3 region: CASSNERGGRSEQYF. The DNA of the CDR3 is TGTGCCAGCAGCAACGAGCGGGGGGGCCGGAGCGAGCAGTACTTC.